One and the same sample provided the 21 T cell receptor beta chains below, sequenced in a study of shared clonotypes between healthy human individuals. TCRdb's copy holds only in-frame clones and misses some; the assay was immunoSEQ multiplex PCR. Among millions of clones, around nine tenths were seen once, and the ten largest hold 0.13% to 0.15%. Source material: naive CD4+ T cells sorted from blood. The subset is: CD45RA+ positively selected. The receptors originated from a man aged 18-30 years in good health.

The rearrangement joins TRBV5-1 to TRBJ2-3, with TRBD2 identical over 11 bases. CDR1 is SGHRS, CDR2 YFSETQ, per germline. With 2 bases clipped from V and 0 bases from J, the junction kept 2 bases outside the gene matches. The CDR3 totals 16 residues. CDR3 sequence: CASSFSGGVSTDTQYF. In DNA, the CDR3 is TGCGCCAGCAGCTTTAGCGGGGGGGTAAGCACAGATACGCAGTATTTT.

This clone was seen once. CDR3 nucleotides: TGCGCCAGCAGCCCGGGCGGGGGGCAATGGGAAGAGACCCAGTACTTC. Translation: CASSPGGGQWEETQYF. The chain is built from TRBV5-1 and TRBJ2-5; 8 bases agree with TRBD2. Germline CDR1 SGHRS, CDR2 YFSETQ. J was trimmed by 3 bases and V by 4 bases; bases with no gene match: 11. The CDR3 contains 16 residues.

The gene calls are TRBV4-3 and TRBJ2-4, with 14 bases that match TRBD2. The germline V gene has CDR1 LGHNA and CDR2 YSLEER. With V trimmed by 2 bases and J by 1 base, 10 bases remained unmatched. The CDR3 runs to 20 residues. CDR3 amino acids: CASSQFSGTSGSGAKNIQYF. The CDR3, as DNA: TGCGCCAGCAGCCAATTCTCCGGGACTAGCGGGAGTGGGGCCAAAAACATTCAGTACTTC.

The V call is TRBV15, the J call TRBJ2-7, with 7 bases aligning to TRBD1. Trimming took 3 bases from V and 0 from J; bases not matched to a gene: 5. The V gene's germline CDR1 is LNHNV and CDR2 YYDKDF (reference sequence). This CDR3 region has 15 residues. This CDR3 reads CATSREWDSSYEQYF. CDR3 nucleotides: TGTGCCACCAGCAGGGAATGGGACAGCTCCTACGAGCAGTACTTC.

This chain uses TRBV30 with TRBJ1-5; D ambiguous. The germline gives CDR1 GTSNPN, CDR2 SVGIG (reference sequence). The length of the CDR3 is 14 residues. The V end lost 1 base, the J end lost 3 bases, and 10 bases lay between the germline ends. CDR3: CAWSAGNHNQPQHF. DNA of the CDR3: TGTGCCTGGAGTGCAGGAAACCACAATCAGCCCCAGCATTTT.

The V and J genes are TRBV16 and TRBJ1-3; perhaps TRBD1 as D (6 bases). Per the germline V gene, CDR1 is KGHSY and CDR2 is FQNENV. V was shortened by 1 base and J by 0 bases, with 10 bases between the two germline ends. The CDR3 is 16 amino acids. CDR3 DNA sequence: TGTGCCAGCAGCCAATACAGGGCGAACTCTGGAAACACCATATATTTT. Translating it yields CASSQYRANSGNTIYF.

The chain joins TRBV10-3 to TRBJ2-7; 11 nucleotides line up with TRBD1. V was pared by 4 bases and J by 6 bases, with 2 bases of the junction left unmatched. CDR3 size: 13 residues. The germline V gene encodes CDR1 ENHRY and CDR2 SYGVKD. This chain's CDR3 is CAISVDRGREQYF. In DNA form, the CDR3 reads TGTGCCATCAGTGTGGACAGGGGGCGCGAGCAGTACTTC.

The J gene is TRBJ1-4, the V gene TRBV5-1; 10 nucleotides align to TRBD1. Germline V gene sequence: CDR1 SGHRS, CDR2 YFSETQ. The V gene end was trimmed by 2 bases and the J gene end by 0 bases; junction bases not matched to a gene: 4. This CDR3 is built from 17 residues. This chain's CDR3 is CASSLRDRGTTNEKLFF. The CDR3 DNA reads as TGCGCCAGCAGCTTACGGGACAGGGGAACAACTAATGAAAAACTGTTTTTT.

In its sample, this clone was seen once. This chain connects TRBV20-1 to TRBJ1-2, with 8 bases fitting TRBD1. J gave up 8 bases and V 5 bases, and 4 bases lay outside the gene matches. This CDR3 region has 11 residues. Looked up from germline, CDR1 is DFQATT and CDR2 is SNEGSKA (reference sequence). The CDR3 DNA sequence: TGCAGTGCTTACAGGGGGTACGGCTACACCTTC. Amino acids: CSAYRGYGYTF.

The chain couples TRBV11-3 to TRBJ2-3, with D possibly being TRBD1 or TRBD2 (6 bases each). Trimming left V 5 bases short and J 0 bases short, with 15 bases between. Looked up from germline, CDR1 is SGHNT and CDR2 is YENEEA. This CDR3 contains 16 residues. The CDR3 protein is CASSLGGGTSTDTQYF. CDR3 bases: TGTGCCAGCAGCCTGGGTGGCGGGACAAGCACAGATACGCAGTATTTT.

This clone has only one observation. The rearrangement uses TRBV6-5 and TRBJ2-7, with 7 bases aligning to TRBD2. The CDR3 covers 13 residues. V dropped 6 bases and J dropped 4; count of bases not matched to a gene: 6. In germline, CDR1 is MNHEY, CDR2 SVGAGI. CDR3 loop: CASRRSGIYEQYF. For the CDR3, the DNA is TGTGCCAGCAGAAGGAGCGGGATATACGAGCAGTACTTC.

The V and J genes are TRBV7-6 and TRBJ1-1; TRBD1 might be the D (6 bases). Germline assignment: CDR1 SGHVS and CDR2 FNYEAQ. This CDR3 is built from 15 residues. Trimming removed 6 bases from V and 1 base from J, with 15 bases in between. The CDR3 sequence: CASSPGGPRNTEAFF. CDR3 bases: TGTGCCAGCAGTCCTGGGGGCCCTCGGAACACTGAAGCTTTCTTT.

This sequence joins TRBV28 and TRBJ2-7, with D perhaps matching TRBD1 or TRBD2 (6 bases each). This CDR3 is 12 amino acids long. The V gene's germline CDR1 is MDHEN and CDR2 SYDVKM. Trimming left V 6 bases short and J 6 bases short, with 12 bases between. The CDR3 sequence: CASSLGGSEQYF. DNA for the CDR3: TGTGCCAGCAGCTTAGGGGGGTCCGAGCAGTACTTC.

The chain couples TRBV7-2 to TRBJ2-5; maybe TRBD2 (6 bases). CDR1 and CDR2 from the germline V gene are SGHTA and FQGNSA. V lost 7 bases and J lost 2, with 14 bases in between. The CDR3 sequence is 14 residues long. Here the CDR3 reads CASTVWEAQETQYF. The CDR3 DNA follows: TGTGCCAGCACCGTATGGGAGGCACAAGAGACCCAGTACTTC.

This clone was seen only once. The chain couples TRBV27 to TRBJ2-2; the D gene could be TRBD1 or TRBD2 (5 bases each). This CDR3 has 14 residues. V lost 7 bases, J lost 0 bases, and 9 bases lay in between. CDR1 is MNHEY and CDR2 is SMNVEV in the germline V gene (reference sequence). CDR3 amino acids: CASKSGPNTGELFF. CDR3 DNA: TGTGCCAGCAAATCGGGGCCGAACACCGGGGAGCTGTTTTTT.

This sequence joins TRBV5-6 and TRBJ2-7, with TRBD1 as a possible D gene (7 bases). The germline V gene encodes CDR1 SGHDT and CDR2 YYEEEE. Between the trimmed V and J ends, which lost 1 base and 3 bases, there was a span of 17 bases. The CDR3 totals 16 residues. Written as DNA, the CDR3 is TGTGCCAGCAGCTTGATTCGGAGGGGGCGGGACTACGAGCAGTACTTC. Encoded protein: CASSLIRRGRDYEQYF.

This clone was counted a few times. V usage is TRBV10-1 and J usage is TRBJ1-3; D gene unclear. Germline V CDR1 and CDR2: WNHNN, SYGVQD (reference sequence). Trimming shortened V by 3 bases and J by 3 bases, and 6 bases separated the two germline ends. The CDR3 sequence is 13 residues long. The CDR3 is CASSEQSGNTIYF. CDR3 bases: TGCGCCAGCAGTGAACAGAGTGGAAACACCATATATTTT.

This chain links TRBV5-1 with TRBJ1-1; the D is unclear. Looked up from germline, CDR1 is SGHRS and CDR2 is YFSETQ. The CDR3 contains 17 residues. V was cut by 5 bases and J by 7 bases, with 27 bases left in between. DNA of the CDR3: TGCGCCAGCAGTTTGAACCCTCCGGACTCCTCAGGTGGTGAAGCTTTCTTT. This translates into CASSLNPPDSSGGEAFF.

This clone was picked up one time. The gene calls are TRBV6-6 and TRBJ2-5; D is uncertain. V was cut by 5 bases and J by 5 bases, with 18 bases left in between. CDR1 is MNHNY and CDR2 is SVGAGI in the germline V gene (reference sequence). The CDR3 totals 15 residues. DNA of the CDR3: TGTGCCAGCAGTAGCGCGGCGTCGGGTCCCGAGACCCAGTACTTC. As protein: CASSSAASGPETQYF.

This clone was found a few times. The rearrangement uses TRBV6-5 and TRBJ1-6, with D uncertain. Germline V gene sequence: CDR1 MNHEY, CDR2 SVGAGI. There are 12 residues in the CDR3. The V end lost 6 bases, the J end lost 5 bases, and 5 bases lay between the germline ends. Here the CDR3 DNA reads TGTGCCAGCAGGATCGATAATTCACCCCTCCACTTT. Amino acid sequence: CASRIDNSPLHF.

The chain joins TRBV28 to TRBJ2-7; perhaps TRBD2 as D (6 bases). V lost 7 bases and J lost 4, with 11 bases in between. Looked up from germline, CDR1 is MDHEN and CDR2 is SYDVKM. The CDR3 length is 12 residues. In DNA, the CDR3 is TGTGCCAGCAACTTGGCGGGGTACGAGCAGTACTTC. This encodes CASNLAGYEQYF. Supplemented by reference TRBV28 and TRBJ2-7, the full variable domain reads DVKVTQSSRYLVKRTGEKVFLECVQDMDHENMFWYRQDPGLGLRLIYFSYDVKMKEKGDIPEGYSVSREKKERFSLILESASTNQTSMYLCASNLAGYEQYFGPGTRLTVT.